One sample yielded the 29 T cell receptor beta chains listed below, sequenced in a study of cytomegalovirus exposure and HLA in healthy donors. PCR employed 60 Vbeta and 13 Jbeta primers. TCRdb's table, derived via immunoSEQ multiplex PCR, lists solely in-frame clones and lacks some. The table lists 90,000 to 110,000 clones, approximately 80% of them singletons, with under 2.5% in the top ten. The sequenced sample consisted of PBMCs. The receptors come from a woman aged 25 to 39 in good health and CMV-seronegative.

The chain combines TRBV28 with TRBJ2-2, with 10 bases fitting TRBD2. Germline assignment: CDR1 MDHEN and CDR2 SYDVKM. V shed 8 bases, J shed 7 bases, and the junction held 19 bases outside the gene matches. This CDR3 is built from 18 residues. The CDR3 coding sequence is TGTGCCAGCGTCGGGCCTCAACTAGCGGGGCCTAGGGGCGGGGAGCTGTTTTTT. Translation gives CASVGPQLAGPRGGELFF.

This sequence joins TRBV6-1 and TRBJ1-4; 8 nucleotides line up with TRBD1. The V and J ends lost 3 bases and 8 bases, in that order; junction bases with no gene match: 8. CDR1 MNHNS and CDR2 SASEGT come from the germline V gene. The CDR3 runs to 15 residues. CDR3 DNA sequence: TGTGCCAGCAGTGATCAGGACAGGGTAGTCGAAAAACTGTTTTTT. Its protein product is CASSDQDRVVEKLFF.

This rearrangement joins TRBV19 to TRBJ2-1, with 8 bases that match TRBD1. This CDR3 is 13 amino acids long. Germline assignment: CDR1 LNHDA and CDR2 SQIVND (reference sequence). The ends lost 4 bases at V and 6 bases at J; junction bases unmatched: 2. CDR3 nucleotides: TGTGCCAGTAGTAGCGGACAGGGCAATGAGCAGTTCTTC. Translated: CASSSGQGNEQFF.

Details on this clone: The same CDR3 arises from other DNA sequences in this sample as well. This chain connects TRBV29-1 to TRBJ2-3; the match to TRBD2 covers 7 bases. Germline V lookup: CDR1 SQVTM, CDR2 ANQGSEA. The CDR3 consists of 13 residues. J gave up 1 base and V 2 bases, and 0 bases lay outside the gene matches. The CDR3 sequence is CSVETSGTDTQYF. The CDR3 DNA is TGCAGCGTTGAAACTAGCGGCACAGATACGCAGTATTTT.

V usage is TRBV5-1 and J usage is TRBJ2-7; possible D gene TRBD2, 6 bases. This CDR3 comprises 14 residues. Per germline, CDR1 SGHRS and CDR2 YFSETQ. Trimming pared 2 bases from V and 1 base from J, leaving 10 bases between. CDR3 sequence (DNA): TGCGCCAGCAGCTTAGTTAGCGGTTCCTACGAGCAGTACTTC. This sequence encodes CASSLVSGSYEQYF. Drawing the rest from reference TRBV5-1 and TRBJ2-7, the complete variable domain is KAGVTQTPRYLIKTRGQQVTLSCSPISGHRSVSWYQQTPGQGLQFLFEYFSETQRNKGNFPGRFSGRQFSNSRSEMNVSTLELGDSALYLCASSLVSGSYEQYFGPGTRLTVT.

V gene TRBV7-9 combines with J gene TRBJ1-4; tentative D call: TRBD1 (5 bases). V gave up 3 bases and J gave up 6 bases, with 14 bases separating them. The germline V gene encodes CDR1 SEHNR and CDR2 FQNEAQ (reference sequence). This CDR3 is 15 amino acids long. This chain's CDR3 is CASSLYPGLDEKLFF. The CDR3 DNA reads as TGTGCCAGCAGCTTGTACCCGGGACTGGATGAAAAACTGTTTTTT.

V is TRBV5-1 and J is TRBJ2-7; weak D call: TRBD2 (5 bases). In germline, CDR1 is SGHRS, CDR2 YFSETQ. Trimming took off 2 bases at V and 4 bases at J, with 13 bases between the two ends. The CDR3 covers 14 residues. The CDR3 spells CASSFWVGSYEQYF. In nucleotides, the CDR3 is TGCGCCAGCAGCTTCTGGGTGGGGAGTTACGAGCAGTACTTC. Full variable domain (outside the CDR3, taken from reference TRBV5-1 and TRBJ2-7): KAGVTQTPRYLIKTRGQQVTLSCSPISGHRSVSWYQQTPGQGLQFLFEYFSETQRNKGNFPGRFSGRQFSNSRSEMNVSTLELGDSALYLCASSFWVGSYEQYFGPGTRLTVT.

The chain uses TRBV5-1 and TRBJ2-7; 7 nucleotides agree with TRBD1. From germline, CDR1 is SGHRS and CDR2 YFSETQ. Trimming removed 4 bases from V and 7 bases from J; junction bases left unmatched: 14. CDR3 size: 15 residues. For the CDR3, the DNA is TGCGCCAGCAGCATGACAGGGCTATCCTCCCGGGAGCAGTACTTC. This encodes CASSMTGLSSREQYF.

The rearrangement links TRBV7-9 to TRBJ2-7; the D gene is possibly TRBD2 (6 bases). CDR1 is SEHNR, CDR2 FQNEAQ, per germline (reference sequence). This CDR3 is 15 amino acids long. With 1 base removed from V and 2 bases from J, the gap between germline ends came to 12 bases. In nucleotides, the CDR3 is TGTGCCAGCAGCTTAGTTCGGGAGTCCCCCTACGAGCAGTACTTC. Translating gives CASSLVRESPYEQYF.

This rearrangement joins TRBV10-3 to TRBJ2-7; TRBD2 might be the D (7 bases). V was trimmed by 10 bases and J by 4 bases, leaving 17 bases between them. Germline V gives CDR1 ENHRY, CDR2 SYGVKD. This CDR3 spans 13 amino acids. The CDR3 spells CATTRGGGYEQYF. DNA for the CDR3: TGTGCCACCACCAGAGGGGGAGGGTACGAGCAGTACTTC.

The V gene is TRBV5-4, the J gene TRBJ1-1, with D unclear. Trimming removed 4 bases from V and 0 bases from J, with 10 bases in between. The CDR3 is made up of 14 amino acids. Germline V CDR1 and CDR2: SGHNT, YYREEE (reference sequence). DNA for the CDR3: TGTGCCAGCAGCCTAGGAGGTGTGAACACTGAAGCTTTCTTT. This gives the protein CASSLGGVNTEAFF.

The chain carries TRBV30 and TRBJ2-2; possibly TRBD1 for D (5 bases). The V end was cut by 4 bases, the J end by 5 bases, with 11 bases between. This CDR3 contains 13 residues. Germline V lookup: CDR1 GTSNPN, CDR2 SVGIG (reference sequence). CDR3 protein: CAWTRESTGELFF. CDR3 nucleotide sequence: TGTGCCTGGACCAGGGAATCGACCGGGGAGCTGTTTTTT.

The genes are TRBV7-9 and TRBJ2-3, with 7 bases identical to TRBD2. The CDR3 loop spans 16 amino acids. The V gene's germline CDR1 is SEHNR and CDR2 FQNEAQ (reference sequence). V shed 0 bases, J shed 6 bases, and the junction held 9 bases outside the gene matches. The CDR3 coding sequence is TGTGCCAGCAGCTTAGCGATGGCGGGAGAGGGGGATACGCAGTATTTT. It is translated as CASSLAMAGEGDTQYF.

The chain links TRBV5-1 to TRBJ1-3; no clear D gene. The DNA end lines up better with TRBJ2-2; the J call may be wrong. This CDR3 spans 11 amino acids. The V gene's germline CDR1 is SGHRS and CDR2 YFSETQ. CDR3 coding DNA: TGCGCCAGCAGCTCGGGCGGGGAGCTGTTTTTT. As protein: CASSSGGELFF.

This clone turned up a few times. The chain combines TRBV11-2 with TRBJ1-1, with a tentative D call TRBD1 (5 bases). Germline V CDR1 and CDR2: SGHAT, FQNNGV. V lost 1 base to trimming and J lost 5 bases, with 8 bases between them. This CDR3 is 13 amino acids long. The CDR3 nucleotides are TGTGCCAGCAGCTTAGTCCGGGGGACTGAAGCTTTCTTT. This gives the protein CASSLVRGTEAFF.

By its share, this clone is medium-sized. The rearrangement uses TRBV5-5 and TRBJ2-1; 16 bases line up with TRBD2. Germline-derived CDR1 and CDR2 are SGHKS and YYEKEE (reference sequence). V shed 4 bases, J shed 6 bases, and the junction held 4 bases outside the gene matches. The CDR3 is 16 residues long. CDR3 region: CASSQGTSGRVNEQFF. The CDR3 DNA is TGTGCCAGCAGCCAAGGGACTAGCGGGAGGGTCAATGAGCAGTTCTTC.

The chain couples TRBV6-6 to TRBJ2-5; TRBD1 matches at 10 bases. The CDR3 totals 16 residues. The V and J ends lost 0 bases and 4 bases, in that order; junction bases with no gene match: 5. Germline-derived CDR1 and CDR2 are MNHNY and SVGAGI (reference sequence). The CDR3 is CASSYSRQGAGETQYF. DNA for the CDR3: TGTGCCAGCAGTTACTCGAGACAGGGGGCGGGAGAGACCCAGTACTTC.

The chain is built from TRBV19 and TRBJ2-6; TRBD1 matches at 9 bases. The CDR3 consists of 16 residues. In germline, CDR1 is LNHDA, CDR2 SQIVND (reference sequence). Trimming removed 6 bases from V and 4 bases from J; junction bases left unmatched: 7. The CDR3 here is CASSGPQGAGANVLTF. The CDR3 DNA follows: TGTGCCAGTAGCGGCCCACAGGGGGCAGGGGCCAACGTCCTGACTTTC.

The chain combines TRBV19 with TRBJ1-2; perhaps TRBD1 as D (5 bases). CDR3 length equals 14 residues. CDR1 is LNHDA and CDR2 is SQIVND in the germline V gene (reference sequence). Trimming left V 7 bases short and J 0 bases short, with 12 bases between. CDR3: CASTRQISNYGYTF. CDR3 coding DNA: TGTGCCAGTACCCGACAGATTTCTAACTATGGCTACACCTTC. The full variable domain, with the rest looked up from reference TRBV19 and TRBJ1-2, is DGGITQSPKYLFRKEGQNVTLSCEQNLNHDAMYWYRQDPGQGLRLIYYSQIVNDFQKGDIAEGYSVSREKKESFPLTVTSAQKNPTAFYLCASTRQISNYGYTFGSGTRLTVV.

J is TRBJ1-3 and V is TRBV5-1; D is perhaps TRBD1 (5 bases). The germline V and J ends were trimmed by 0 bases and 4 bases, with 8 bases remaining between them. The CDR3 has 14 residues. Germline assignment: CDR1 SGHRS and CDR2 YFSETQ. DNA for the CDR3: TGCGCCAGCAGCTTGGCAGGGAGGGGAAACACCATATATTTT. It yields the protein CASSLAGRGNTIYF.

J is TRBJ2-2 and V is TRBV7-8; TRBD1 agrees at 10 bases. The CDR3 runs to 14 residues. The V gene's germline CDR1 is SGHVS and CDR2 FQNEAQ. V shed 3 bases, J shed 7 bases, and the junction held 2 bases outside the gene matches. CDR3 nucleotides: TGTGCCAGCAGCTTGACAGGGGGCCTCGGGGAGCTGTTTTTT. Amino acid sequence: CASSLTGGLGELFF.

This clone has a handful of counts. The gene calls are TRBV5-4 and TRBJ2-3; D gene uncertain. CDR1 is SGHNT, CDR2 YYREEE, per germline (reference sequence). The CDR3 sequence is 13 residues long. V lost 0 bases and J 1 base, leaving 3 bases between the germline ends. Written as DNA, the CDR3 is TGTGCCAGCAGCTTGGCGGGCACAGATACGCAGTATTTT. It specifies CASSLAGTDTQYF.

This rearrangement joins TRBV10-3 to TRBJ2-7; possibly TRBD1 for D (5 bases). Trimming shortened V by 7 bases and J by 7 bases, and 11 bases separated the two germline ends. Per germline, CDR1 ENHRY and CDR2 SYGVKD. CDR3 length: 11 amino acids. The CDR3 reads CAIKTGREQYF. In DNA, the CDR3 is TGTGCCATCAAAACAGGTCGGGAGCAGTACTTC.

This chain uses TRBV9 with TRBJ2-7, with TRBD1 identical over 8 bases. The CDR3 runs 15 residues. Germline V lookup: CDR1 SGDLS, CDR2 YYNGEE. The junction had 6 bases not matched to a gene; V was cut back by 2 bases and J by 2 bases. In DNA form, the CDR3 reads TGTGCCAGCAGCGTTTCCGGACAGGGTGCCTACGAGCAGTACTTC. Protein product: CASSVSGQGAYEQYF.

This rearrangement joins TRBV11-2 to TRBJ2-7; D is unresolved. This CDR3 spans 12 amino acids. Trimming removed 5 bases from V and 7 bases from J, with 12 bases in between. Germline assignment: CDR1 SGHAT and CDR2 FQNNGV. The CDR3 nucleotides read TGTGCCAGCAGCGGTCAGTCATGGGAGCAGTACTTC. This encodes CASSGQSWEQYF.

In this sample, this clone turned up a few times. The J gene is TRBJ2-1, the V gene TRBV9; unclear D gene. The CDR3 is 14 residues long. In germline, CDR1 is SGDLS, CDR2 YYNGEE. Trimming took off 0 bases at V and 9 bases at J, with 13 bases between the two ends. In nucleotides, the CDR3 is TGTGCCAGCAGCGTAGTGGGCAATCAGGCTGAGCAGTTCTTC. It encodes CASSVVGNQAEQFF.

This clone was observed once. The chain uses TRBV25-1 and TRBJ2-3; possibly TRBD1 for D (5 bases). Deletions cut 3 bases from V and 3 bases from J, with 13 bases between. The CDR3 has 15 residues. CDR1 is MGHDK and CDR2 is SYGVNS in the germline V gene. CDR3 sequence reads: CASSDPRQGTDTQYF. Here the CDR3 DNA reads TGTGCCAGCAGTGACCCCCGTCAGGGAACAGATACGCAGTATTTT.

CDR3 bases: TGTGCCAGCAGCTTAAACAGGGTTGGTTCGATGGAGACCCAGTACTTC. The encoded protein is CASSLNRVGSMETQYF. V usage is TRBV7-3 and J usage is TRBJ2-5, with TRBD1 as a possible D gene (6 bases). Trimming pared 1 base from V and 5 bases from J, leaving 17 bases between. Germline V gene lookup returns CDR1 SGHTA and CDR2 FQGTGA. The CDR3 consists of 16 residues.

This clone occurred a few times. The chain recombines TRBV30 with TRBJ1-2; tentatively, D is TRBD1 (5 bases). Deletions cut 0 bases from V and 4 bases from J, with 9 bases between. The V gene's germline CDR1 is GTSNPN and CDR2 SVGIG (reference sequence). The CDR3 is 13 amino acids. In DNA, the CDR3 is TGTGCCTGGAGTGTACCAGGGCCCTATGGCTACACCTTC. Translation: CAWSVPGPYGYTF.